The entry that follows covers one T cell receptor beta chain sequence. Its antigen is as yet unknown. The sample originates from a study of T cell responses to AZD1222 COVID-19 vaccine. Method: immunoSEQ multiplex PCR; TCRdb's copy keeps in-frame clones and lacks some. Of over 150,000 clones in the sample, approximately 90% were seen once. Study-wide points: Spike-spanning, vaccine-associated CD4 TCRs were dominant at 160-218 and 743-854. The donors showed a predominance of white British ancestry and of females, with possible underestimation of clonal diversity. Without day 14 samples, only post-peak T cell repertoires were studied.

The V end lost 2 bases, the J end lost 8 bases, and 18 bases lay between the germline ends. This CDR3 is built from 16 residues. Germline V CDR1 and CDR2: KGHSH, LQKENI. This sequence was found in an adult in good health. The chain has TRBV18 and TRBJ1-4, with D possibly matching TRBD1 (5 bases). The specimen was peripheral blood, collected on day 0 of MenACWY control vaccination. The CDR3 DNA follows: TGTGCCAGCTCACCATCTGTTGGGGCAACGAGGGAAAAACTGTTTTTT. Residues: CASSPSVGATREKLFF.